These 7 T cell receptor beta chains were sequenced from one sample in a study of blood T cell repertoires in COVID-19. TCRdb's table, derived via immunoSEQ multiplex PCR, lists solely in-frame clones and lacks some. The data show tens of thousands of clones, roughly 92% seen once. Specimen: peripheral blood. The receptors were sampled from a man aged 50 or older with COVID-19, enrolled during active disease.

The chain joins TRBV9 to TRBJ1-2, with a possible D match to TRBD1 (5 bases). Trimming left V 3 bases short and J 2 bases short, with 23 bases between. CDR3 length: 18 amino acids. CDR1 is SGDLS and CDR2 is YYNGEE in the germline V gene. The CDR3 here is CASSGGPQATPKNYGYTF. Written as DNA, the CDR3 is TGTGCCAGCAGCGGGGGCCCACAGGCGACACCTAAAAACTATGGCTACACCTTC.

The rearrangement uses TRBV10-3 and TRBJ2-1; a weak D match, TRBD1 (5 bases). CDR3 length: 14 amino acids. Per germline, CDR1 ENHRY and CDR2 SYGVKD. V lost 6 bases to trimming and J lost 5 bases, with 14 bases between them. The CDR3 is CAIREDMRHNEQFF. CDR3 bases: TGTGCCATCAGAGAGGACATGCGCCACAATGAGCAGTTCTTC.

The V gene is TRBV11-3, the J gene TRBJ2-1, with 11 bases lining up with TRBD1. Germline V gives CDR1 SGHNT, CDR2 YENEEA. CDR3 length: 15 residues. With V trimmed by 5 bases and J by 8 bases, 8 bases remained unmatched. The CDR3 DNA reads TGTGCCAGCAGCGCCCGGACAGGGGGCAGTTATGAGCAGTTCTTC. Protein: CASSARTGGSYEQFF.

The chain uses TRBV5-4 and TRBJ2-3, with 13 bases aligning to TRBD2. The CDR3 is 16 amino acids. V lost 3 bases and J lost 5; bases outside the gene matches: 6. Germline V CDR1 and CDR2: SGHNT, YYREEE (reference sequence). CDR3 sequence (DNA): TGTGCCAGCAGCTCTATGACTAGCGGGAGGAAAGATACGCAGTATTTT. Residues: CASSSMTSGRKDTQYF.

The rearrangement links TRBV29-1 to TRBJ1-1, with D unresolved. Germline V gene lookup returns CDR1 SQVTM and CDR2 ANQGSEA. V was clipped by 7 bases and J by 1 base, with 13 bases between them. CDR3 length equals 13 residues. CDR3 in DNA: TGCAGCGCCACGCGGAACGAGAACACTGAAGCTTTCTTT. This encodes CSATRNENTEAFF. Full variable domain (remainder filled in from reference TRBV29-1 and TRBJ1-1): SAVISQKPSRDICQRGTSLTIQCQVDSQVTMMFWYRQQPGQSLTLIATANQGSEATYESGFVIDKFPISRPNLTFSTLTVSNMSPEDSSIYLCSATRNENTEAFFGQGTRLTVV.

CDR3 nucleotides: TGTGCCAGCAGCCAAGAGGCAGGGATCTCTGGAAACACCATATATTTT. Its translation is CASSQEAGISGNTIYF. The V gene is TRBV3-1 (or the pseudogene TRBV3-2), the J gene TRBJ1-3, with D perhaps TRBD1 (5 bases). The V and J ends lost 0 bases and 0 bases respectively, with 9 bases between them. The CDR3 contains 16 residues. CDR1 and CDR2 from the germline V gene are LGHDT and YNNKEL (reference sequence).

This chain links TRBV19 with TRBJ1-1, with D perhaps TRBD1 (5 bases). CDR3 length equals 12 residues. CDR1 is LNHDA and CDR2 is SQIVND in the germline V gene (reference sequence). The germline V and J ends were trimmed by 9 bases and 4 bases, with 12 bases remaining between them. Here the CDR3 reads CASRDRPTEAFF. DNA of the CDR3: TGTGCCAGCAGAGACAGACCCACTGAAGCTTTCTTT. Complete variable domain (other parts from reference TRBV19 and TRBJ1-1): DGGITQSPKYLFRKEGQNVTLSCEQNLNHDAMYWYRQDPGQGLRLIYYSQIVNDFQKGDIAEGYSVSREKKESFPLTVTSAQKNPTAFYLCASRDRPTEAFFGQGTRLTVV.